Reported below is one T cell receptor beta chain. This CDR3 comprises 15 residues. Trimming shortened V by 5 bases and J by 3 bases, and 13 bases separated the two germline ends. Per the germline V gene, CDR1 is MNHEY and CDR2 is SVGAGI. This entry is derived from a study of blood T cell repertoires in COVID-19. This table comes from immunoSEQ multiplex PCR, and its TCRdb copy is limited to in-frame clones, with some not included. This sample has about 110,000 clones, with about 85% found just once. The sample taken for sequencing was peripheral blood. The chain combines TRBV6-5 with TRBJ1-4; possible D gene TRBD1, 5 bases. The sequence was collected from a human donor in a cohort sampled during active COVID-19. The CDR3 DNA reads as TGTGCCAGCAGTCCGCGGGGGAGGGCTAATGAAAAACTGTTTTTT. Protein product: CASSPRGRANEKLFF.